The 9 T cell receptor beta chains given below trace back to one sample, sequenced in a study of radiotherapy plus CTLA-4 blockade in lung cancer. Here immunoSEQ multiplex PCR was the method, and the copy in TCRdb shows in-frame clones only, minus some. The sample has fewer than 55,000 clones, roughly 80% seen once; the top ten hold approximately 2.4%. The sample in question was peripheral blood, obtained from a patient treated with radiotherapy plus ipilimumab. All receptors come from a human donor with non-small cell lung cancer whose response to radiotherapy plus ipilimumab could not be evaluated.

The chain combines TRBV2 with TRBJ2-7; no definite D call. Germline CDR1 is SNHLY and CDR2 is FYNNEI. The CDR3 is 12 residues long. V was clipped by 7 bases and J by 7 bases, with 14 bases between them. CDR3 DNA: TGTGCCAGCAACGACTGGAAAGGAGAGCAGTACTTC. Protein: CASNDWKGEQYF.

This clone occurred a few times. The CDR3, as DNA: TGTGCCAGCAGCGGAAACCCACAGGGAGAGGCTTTCTTT. Translating it yields CASSGNPQGEAFF. The chain uses TRBV9 and TRBJ1-1, with D tentatively TRBD1 (6 bases). The V end lost 3 bases, the J end lost 11 bases, and 17 bases lay between the germline ends. Per germline, CDR1 SGDLS and CDR2 YYNGEE. The CDR3 runs 13 residues.

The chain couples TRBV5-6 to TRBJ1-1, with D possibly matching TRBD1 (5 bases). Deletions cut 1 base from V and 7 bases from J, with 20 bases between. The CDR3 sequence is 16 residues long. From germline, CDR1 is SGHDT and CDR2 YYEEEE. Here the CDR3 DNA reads TGTGCCAGCAGCTTGTTTGGGGCAGGGCTCCCTGGTGAAGCTTTCTTT. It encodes CASSLFGAGLPGEAFF.

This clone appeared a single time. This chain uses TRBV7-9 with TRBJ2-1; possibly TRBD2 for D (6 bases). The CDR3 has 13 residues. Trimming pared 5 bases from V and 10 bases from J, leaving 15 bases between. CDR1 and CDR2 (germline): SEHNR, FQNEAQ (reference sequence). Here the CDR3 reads CASSGLALLEQFF. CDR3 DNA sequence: TGTGCCAGCAGCGGCCTAGCGCTACTCGAGCAGTTCTTC.

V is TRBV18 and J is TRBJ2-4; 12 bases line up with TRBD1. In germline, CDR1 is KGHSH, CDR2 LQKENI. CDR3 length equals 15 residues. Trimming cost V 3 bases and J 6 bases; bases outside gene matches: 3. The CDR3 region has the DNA TGTGCCAGCTCACCGGGACAGGGGGCGGGAAACATTCAGTACTTC. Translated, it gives CASSPGQGAGNIQYF. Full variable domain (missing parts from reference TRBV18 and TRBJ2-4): NAGVMQNPRHLVRRRGQEARLRCSPMKGHSHVYWYRQLPEEGLKFMVYLQKENIIDESGMPKERFSAEFPKEGPSILRIQQVVRGDSAAYFCASSPGQGAGNIQYFGAGTRLSVL.

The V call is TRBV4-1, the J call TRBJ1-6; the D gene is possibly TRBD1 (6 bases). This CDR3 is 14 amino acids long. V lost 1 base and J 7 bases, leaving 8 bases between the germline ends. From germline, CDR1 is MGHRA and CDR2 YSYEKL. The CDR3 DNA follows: TGCGCCAGCAGCCAAGGAGGACAGAATTCACCCCTCCACTTT. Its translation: CASSQGGQNSPLHF.

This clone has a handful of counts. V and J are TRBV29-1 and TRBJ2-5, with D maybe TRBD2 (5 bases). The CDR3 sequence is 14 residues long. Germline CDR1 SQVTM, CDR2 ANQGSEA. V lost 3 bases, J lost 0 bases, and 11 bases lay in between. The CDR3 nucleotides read TGCAGCGTTGAGGACTCGGTCGACCAAGAGACCCAGTACTTC. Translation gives CSVEDSVDQETQYF.

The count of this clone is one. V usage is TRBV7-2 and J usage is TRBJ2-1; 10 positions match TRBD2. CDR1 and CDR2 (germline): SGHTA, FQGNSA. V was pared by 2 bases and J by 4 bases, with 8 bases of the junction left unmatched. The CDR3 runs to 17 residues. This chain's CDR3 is CASSLSSGGARYNEQFF. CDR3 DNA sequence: TGTGCCAGCAGCTTATCCAGCGGGGGGGCGAGGTACAATGAGCAGTTCTTC.

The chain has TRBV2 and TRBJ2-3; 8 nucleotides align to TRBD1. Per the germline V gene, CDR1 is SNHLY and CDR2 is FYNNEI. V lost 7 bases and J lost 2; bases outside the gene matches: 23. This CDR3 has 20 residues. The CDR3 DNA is TGTGCCAGCACCCCCAGCCGCCAGGGGGCGAATCGGGGGTTCACAGATACGCAGTATTTT. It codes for CASTPSRQGANRGFTDTQYF.